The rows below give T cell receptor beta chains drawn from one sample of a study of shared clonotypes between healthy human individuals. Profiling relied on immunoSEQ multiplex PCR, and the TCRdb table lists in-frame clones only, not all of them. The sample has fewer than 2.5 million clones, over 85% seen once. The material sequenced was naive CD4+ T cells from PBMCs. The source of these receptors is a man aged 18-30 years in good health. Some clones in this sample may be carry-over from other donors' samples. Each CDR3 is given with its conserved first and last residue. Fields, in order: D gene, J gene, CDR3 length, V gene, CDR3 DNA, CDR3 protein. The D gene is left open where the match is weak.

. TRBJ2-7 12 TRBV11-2 TGTGCCAGCAGCCTCGACGGCTACGAGCAGTACTTC CASSLDGYEQYF
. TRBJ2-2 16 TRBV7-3 TGTGCCAGCAGCCGACTCGTGGGGAGGAACACCGGGGAGCTGTTTTTT CASSRLVGRNTGELFF
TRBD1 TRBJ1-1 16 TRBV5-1 TGCGCCAGCAGCTTGGTAGGACAGGGTTTGAACACTGAAGCTTTCTTT CASSLVGQGLNTEAFF
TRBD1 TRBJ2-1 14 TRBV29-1 TGCAGCGTGCGAGGACAGGGTTCCTACAATGAGCAGTTCTTC CSVRGQGSYNEQFF
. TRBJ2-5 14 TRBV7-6 TGTGCCAGCAGCCATAGAGACAGGCAAGAGACCCAGTACTTC CASSHRDRQETQYF
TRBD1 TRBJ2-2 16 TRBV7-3 TGTGCCAGCAGCCCAGGGACAGGCGGCGGCACCGGGGAGCTGTTTTTT CASSPGTGGGTGELFF
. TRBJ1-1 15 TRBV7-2 TGTGCCAGCAGCTTAGATCGGGTTAGGAACACTGAAGCTTTCTTT CASSLDRVRNTEAFF
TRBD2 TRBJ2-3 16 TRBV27 TGTGCCAGCAGTTCGGGGGCTAGCGGGAGGGCCGATACGCAGTATTTT CASSSGASGRADTQYF
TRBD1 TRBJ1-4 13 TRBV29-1 TGCAGCGCCCGGGACAGGTCATTTGAAAAACTGTTTTTT CSARDRSFEKLFF
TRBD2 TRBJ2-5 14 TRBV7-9 TGTGCCAGCAGCTTGAACGCGGGAGTAGAGACCCAGTACTTC CASSLNAGVETQYF
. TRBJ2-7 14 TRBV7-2 TGTGCCAGCAGCTATCTTAGCGGCCGATACGAGCAGTACTTC CASSYLSGRYEQYF
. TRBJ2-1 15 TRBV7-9 TGTGCCAGCAGCTCCCGGGCAGACAGAGACAATGAGCAGTTCTTC CASSSRADRDNEQFF
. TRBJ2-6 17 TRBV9 TGTGCCAGCAGTGCGACAGCCTCGTTCTCTGGGGCCAACGTCCTGACTTTC CASSATASFSGANVLTF